This T cell receptor (beta chain) was sequenced for a study of a mutant IDH1 vaccine in newly diagnosed glioma. This clone came up once. Its specificity is unknown. Time point described: week 35, safety follow-up. In every dose of vaccine, 300 ug of mutant IDH1 20-mer peptide was given alongside topical imiquimod. The table came from immunoSEQ multiplex PCR; TCRdb's copy has only in-frame clones and leaves some out. The table has around 32,000 clones, roughly 80% seen once; the top ten hold approximately 7.1%. The ends were cut back, 2 bases at V and 4 bases at J, with 12 bases in the middle. The germline gives CDR1 LNHDA, CDR2 SQIVND (reference sequence). This CDR3 region has 15 residues.

The material was PBMCs, obtained from a glioma patient whose treatment included an IDH1 peptide vaccine. The V call is TRBV19, the J call TRBJ1-5; D gene ambiguous. The TCR comes from a young woman with glioma. The CDR3 spells CASSIQKGGNQPQHF. The CDR3 bases are TGTGCCAGTAGTATACAGAAAGGCGGGAATCAGCCCCAGCATTTT.